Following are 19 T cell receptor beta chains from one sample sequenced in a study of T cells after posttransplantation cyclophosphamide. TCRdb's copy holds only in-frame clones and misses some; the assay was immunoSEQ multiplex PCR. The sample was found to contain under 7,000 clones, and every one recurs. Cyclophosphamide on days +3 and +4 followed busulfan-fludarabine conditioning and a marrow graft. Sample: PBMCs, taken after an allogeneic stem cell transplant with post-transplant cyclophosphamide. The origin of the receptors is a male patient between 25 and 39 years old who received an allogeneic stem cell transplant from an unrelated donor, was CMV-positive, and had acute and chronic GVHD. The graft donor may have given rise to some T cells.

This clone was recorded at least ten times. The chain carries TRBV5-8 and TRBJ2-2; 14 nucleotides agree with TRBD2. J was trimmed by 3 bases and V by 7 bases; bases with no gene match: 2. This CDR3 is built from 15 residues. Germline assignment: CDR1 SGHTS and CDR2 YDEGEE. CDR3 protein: CASSGLAGDTGELFF. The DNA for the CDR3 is TGTGCCAGCTCGGGACTAGCGGGAGACACCGGGGAGCTGTTTTTT.

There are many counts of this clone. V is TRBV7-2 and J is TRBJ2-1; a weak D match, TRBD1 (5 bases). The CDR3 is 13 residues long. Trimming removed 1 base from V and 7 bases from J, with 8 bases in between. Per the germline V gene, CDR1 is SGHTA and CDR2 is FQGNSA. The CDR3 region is CASSLVGANEQFF. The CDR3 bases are TGTGCCAGCAGCTTAGTAGGGGCGAATGAGCAGTTCTTC.

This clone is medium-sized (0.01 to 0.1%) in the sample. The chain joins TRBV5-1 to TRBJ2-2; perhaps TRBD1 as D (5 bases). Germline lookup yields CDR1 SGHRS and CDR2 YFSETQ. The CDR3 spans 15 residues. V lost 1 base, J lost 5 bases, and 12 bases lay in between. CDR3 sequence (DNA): TGCGCCAGCAGCTTGCAGGGTTTGGGAACCGGGGAGCTGTTTTTT. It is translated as CASSLQGLGTGELFF.

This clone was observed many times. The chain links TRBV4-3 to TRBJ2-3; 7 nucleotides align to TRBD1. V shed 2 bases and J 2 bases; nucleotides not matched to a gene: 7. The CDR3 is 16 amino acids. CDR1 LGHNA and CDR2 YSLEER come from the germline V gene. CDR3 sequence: CASSQKGARATDTQYF. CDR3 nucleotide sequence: TGCGCCAGCAGCCAAAAGGGGGCCCGCGCCACAGATACGCAGTATTTT.

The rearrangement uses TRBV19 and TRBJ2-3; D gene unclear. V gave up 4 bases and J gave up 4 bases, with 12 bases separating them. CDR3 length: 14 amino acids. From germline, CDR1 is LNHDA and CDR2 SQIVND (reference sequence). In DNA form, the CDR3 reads TGTGCCAGTAGTACCCCGGAGAGCGCAGATACGCAGTATTTT. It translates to CASSTPESADTQYF.

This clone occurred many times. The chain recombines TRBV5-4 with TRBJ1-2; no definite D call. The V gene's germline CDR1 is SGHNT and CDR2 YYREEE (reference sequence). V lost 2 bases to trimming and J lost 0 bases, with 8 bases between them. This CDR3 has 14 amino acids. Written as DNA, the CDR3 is TGTGCCAGCAGCTTTAGGACTGCTAACTATGGCTACACCTTC. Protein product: CASSFRTANYGYTF. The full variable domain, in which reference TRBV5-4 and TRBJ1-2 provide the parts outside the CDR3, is ETGVTQSPTHLIKTRGQQVTLRCSSQSGHNTVSWYQQALGQGPQFIFQYYREEENGRGNFPPRFSGLQFPNYSSELNVNALELDDSALYLCASSFRTANYGYTFGSGTRLTVV.

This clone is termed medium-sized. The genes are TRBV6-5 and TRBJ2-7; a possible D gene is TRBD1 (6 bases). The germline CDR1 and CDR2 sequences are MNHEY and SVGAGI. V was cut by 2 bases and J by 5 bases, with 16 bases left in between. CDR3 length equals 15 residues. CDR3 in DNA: TGTGCCAGCAGTTACCCCCGGGACATTCACCACGAGCAGTACTTC. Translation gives CASSYPRDIHHEQYF.

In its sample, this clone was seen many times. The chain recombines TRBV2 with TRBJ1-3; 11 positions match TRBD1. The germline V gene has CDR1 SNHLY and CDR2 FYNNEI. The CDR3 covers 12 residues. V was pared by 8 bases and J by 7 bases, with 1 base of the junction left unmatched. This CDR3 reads CASRDRGNTIYF. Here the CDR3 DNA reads TGTGCCAGCCGGGACAGGGGGAACACCATATATTTT.

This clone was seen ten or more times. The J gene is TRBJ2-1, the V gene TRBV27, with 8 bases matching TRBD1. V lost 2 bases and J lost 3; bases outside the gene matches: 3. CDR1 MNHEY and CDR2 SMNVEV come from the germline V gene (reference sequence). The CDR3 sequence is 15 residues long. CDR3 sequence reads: CASSLGTGGYNEQFF. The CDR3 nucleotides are TGTGCCAGCAGTTTAGGGACAGGAGGCTACAATGAGCAGTTCTTC.

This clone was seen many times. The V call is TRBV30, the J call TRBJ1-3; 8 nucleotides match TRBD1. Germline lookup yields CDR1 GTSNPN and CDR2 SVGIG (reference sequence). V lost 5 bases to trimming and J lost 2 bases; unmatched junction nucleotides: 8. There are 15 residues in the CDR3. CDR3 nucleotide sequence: TGTGCCTGGGTACCCAAGACAGGGGCTGGAAACACCATATATTTT. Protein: CAWVPKTGAGNTIYF.

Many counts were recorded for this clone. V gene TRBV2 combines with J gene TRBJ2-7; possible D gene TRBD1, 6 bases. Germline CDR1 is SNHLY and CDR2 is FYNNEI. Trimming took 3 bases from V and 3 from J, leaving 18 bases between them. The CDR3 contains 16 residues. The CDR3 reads CASSDPRLLGGYEQYF. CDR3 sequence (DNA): TGTGCCAGCAGTGACCCGCGACTACTAGGGGGCTACGAGCAGTACTTC.

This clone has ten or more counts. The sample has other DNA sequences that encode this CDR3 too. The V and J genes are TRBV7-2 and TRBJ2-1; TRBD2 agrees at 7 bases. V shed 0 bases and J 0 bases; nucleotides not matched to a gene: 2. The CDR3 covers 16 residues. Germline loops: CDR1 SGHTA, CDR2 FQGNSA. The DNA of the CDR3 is TGTGCCAGCAGCTTAGCGGGAGGGGCCTCCTACAATGAGCAGTTCTTC. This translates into CASSLAGGASYNEQFF.

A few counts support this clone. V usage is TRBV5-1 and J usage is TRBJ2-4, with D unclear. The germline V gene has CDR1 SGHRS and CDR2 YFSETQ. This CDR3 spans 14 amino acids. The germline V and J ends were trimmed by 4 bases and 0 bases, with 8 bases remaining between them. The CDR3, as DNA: TGCGCCAGCAGCCGTGGGCTAGCCAAAAACATTCAGTACTTC. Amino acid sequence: CASSRGLAKNIQYF.

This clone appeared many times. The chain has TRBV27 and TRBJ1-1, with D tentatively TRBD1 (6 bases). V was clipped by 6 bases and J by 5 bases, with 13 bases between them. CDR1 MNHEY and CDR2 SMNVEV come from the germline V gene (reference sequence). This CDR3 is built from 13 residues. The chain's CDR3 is CASRGGGGTEAFF. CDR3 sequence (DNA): TGTGCCAGCAGGGGGGGCGGGGGGACTGAAGCTTTCTTT.

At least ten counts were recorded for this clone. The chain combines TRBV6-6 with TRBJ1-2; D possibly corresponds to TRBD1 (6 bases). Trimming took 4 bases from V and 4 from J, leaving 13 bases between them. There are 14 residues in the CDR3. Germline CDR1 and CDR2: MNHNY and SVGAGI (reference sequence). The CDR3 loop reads CASSSPSGVYGYTF. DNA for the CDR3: TGTGCCAGCAGTTCGCCTTCAGGGGTCTATGGCTACACCTTC.

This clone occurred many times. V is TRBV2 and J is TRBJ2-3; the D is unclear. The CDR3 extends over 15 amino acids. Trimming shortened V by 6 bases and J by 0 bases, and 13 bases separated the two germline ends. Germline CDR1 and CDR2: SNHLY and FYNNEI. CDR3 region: CASSRLSPSTDTQYF. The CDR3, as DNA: TGTGCCAGCAGCCGACTTTCCCCTAGCACAGATACGCAGTATTTT.

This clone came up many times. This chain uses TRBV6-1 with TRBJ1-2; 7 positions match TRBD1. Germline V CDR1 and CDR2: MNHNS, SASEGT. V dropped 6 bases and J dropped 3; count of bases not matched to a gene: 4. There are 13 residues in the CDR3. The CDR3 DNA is TGTGCCAGCAGACGGGACAGTTACTATGGCTACACCTTC. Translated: CASRRDSYYGYTF.

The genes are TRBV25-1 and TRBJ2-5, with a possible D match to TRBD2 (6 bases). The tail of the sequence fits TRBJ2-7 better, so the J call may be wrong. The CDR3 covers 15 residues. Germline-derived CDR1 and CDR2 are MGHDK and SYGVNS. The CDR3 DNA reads TGTGCCAGCAGTGTCGCCGGGACTCGGACATACGAGCAGTACTTC. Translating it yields CASSVAGTRTYEQYF.

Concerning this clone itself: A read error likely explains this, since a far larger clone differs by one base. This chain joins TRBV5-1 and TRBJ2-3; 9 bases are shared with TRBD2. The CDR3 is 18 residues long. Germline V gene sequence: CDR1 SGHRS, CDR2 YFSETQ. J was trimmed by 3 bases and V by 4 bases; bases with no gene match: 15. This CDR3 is CASSPAPLSGGSTDTQYF. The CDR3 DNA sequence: TGCGCCAGCAGCCCTGCCCCGCTGAGCGGGGGGAGTACAGATACGCAGTATTTT.